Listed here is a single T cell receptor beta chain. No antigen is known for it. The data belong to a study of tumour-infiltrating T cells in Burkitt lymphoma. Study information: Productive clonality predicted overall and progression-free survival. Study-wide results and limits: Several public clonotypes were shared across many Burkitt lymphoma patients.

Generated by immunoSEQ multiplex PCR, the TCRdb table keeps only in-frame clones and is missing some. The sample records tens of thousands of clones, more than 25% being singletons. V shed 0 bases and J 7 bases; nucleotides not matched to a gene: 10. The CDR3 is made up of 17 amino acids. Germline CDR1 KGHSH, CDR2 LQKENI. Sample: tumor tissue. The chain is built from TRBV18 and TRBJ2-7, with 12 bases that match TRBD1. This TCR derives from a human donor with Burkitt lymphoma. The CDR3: CASSPPGQGAFPREQYF. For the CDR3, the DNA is TGTGCCAGCTCACCACCGGGACAGGGGGCATTCCCTCGGGAGCAGTACTTC. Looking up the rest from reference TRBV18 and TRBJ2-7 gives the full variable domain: NAGVMQNPRHLVRRRGQEARLRCSPMKGHSHVYWYRQLPEEGLKFMVYLQKENIIDESGMPKERFSAEFPKEGPSILRIQQVVRGDSAAYFCASSPPGQGAFPREQYFGPGTRLTVT.